The entry below describes one TCR beta chain. The specificity of this receptor is unknown. Base-call qualities are not available, and no considerably larger clone is one nucleotide away. The entry originates in a study of Graves' ophthalmopathy and Graves' hyperthyroidism (dated by TCRdb to the late 2010s). Concerning the study at large: Peripheral blood was collected at initial diagnosis, before any treatment. TCR beta repertoire signatures were used to distinguish Graves' ophthalmopathy from Graves' hyperthyroidism and to predict progression to ophthalmopathy. In total, 135 blood samples were TCR-sequenced: approximately 42 ophthalmopathy, 80 or so hyperthyroidism and 17 hyperthyroidism-to-ophthalmopathy patients. To explore V-J signatures that distinguish ophthalmopathy from hyperthyroidism, a discovery set of about a hundred patients was enrolled, made up of 40 to 45 with ophthalmopathy and around 57 with stable hyperthyroidism. An independent validation cohort was composed of some 19 hyperthyroidism patients and about 17 patients who later progressed from hyperthyroidism to ophthalmopathy. In roughly 6 hyperthyroidism patients, the T-cell repertoires found in thyroid tissue were compared with those found in blood. Following sample collection, hyperthyroidism patients were given methimazole at a starting dose of 30 mg daily, and ophthalmopathy patients were given high-dose intravenous methylprednisolone. The roughly 94 discovery patients were randomly split 7:3 into training and test sets. Results and caveats for the whole study, not just this receptor: The 13-signature model separated ophthalmopathy from stable hyperthyroidism with approximately 90% sensitivity and approximately 83% specificity in cross-validation, and 80%/75% in the test set. In validation, the model predicted ophthalmopathy progression with over 60% sensitivity and roughly 72% specificity; some 13 predicted patients were CT-confirmed with GO in a median of approximately six months. No statistical method was used to predetermine the sample size, and group allocation was not hidden from the investigators. Most expanded thyroid clonotypes with a frequency above 0.001 also appeared in blood, which suggests that blood repertoires may reflect the immune response in the thyroid.

Patients with ophthalmopathy had moderately to severely active disease, with a Clinical Activity Score of 3 or more, a NOSPECS grade of 4 or more, and a disease duration of less than 3 months. Patients with other autoimmune diseases, uncontrolled infections, pregnancy or lactation were excluded. Clinical symptoms, serum thyroxine, TRAb, thyroid ultrasound and orbital computed tomography were used for diagnosis. Using Ficoll-Paque density gradient centrifugation, PBMCs were isolated from 9.5 to 10 ml of fresh peripheral blood. Trizol reagent was used to extract the total RNA, and its quality was then checked on an Agilent 2100 Bioanalyzer. The CDR1 and CDR2 encoded by the germline V gene are KGHDR and SFDVKD. Trimming at the junction amounts to 3 bases on V and 4 bases on J, and the germline ends lie 5 bases apart. The CDR3, cysteine through phenylalanine, is 12 amino acids long. Kept here is only the CDR3 DNA, which spans 36 bases and is read in frame from base 1.

For repertoire sequencing, the TCR beta CDR3 regions were amplified from RNA transcripts. HTBI primers and the Qiagen OneStep RT-PCR kit were used in a first-round RT-PCR, which was followed by a second-round multiplex PCR, size selection and purification. Sequencing of the libraries was carried out on an Illumina HiSeq2000 in paired-end mode with 100 bp reads. The published analysis was carried out like this. SOAPnuke was used to process the reads, removing any read that contained adapters or uncalled bases, had a mean Phred below 15, or lacked an exact match to the constant primer or identifier. High-quality paired reads were merged with COPE v1.2.5. Unique nucleotide sequences were defined as clonotypes and aligned to IMGT TRB V, D and J references using MiTCR v1.1. Analysis was restricted to V-J combinations with a frequency above 0.0001, which covered roughly 99% of repertoires. A TCR clonal expansion and chaos score per V-J combination was defined as the ratio of F50 clonal expansion to chaos observed in the TCRdist matrix. Features were reduced by Welch's t-statistics and random forest to more than 10 V-J combinations, which fed a naive Bayes classifier. Thyroid-blood repertoire similarity was quantified with the Morisita-Horn index. The public reads were quality trimmed at Q25 with fastp and then assembled into clones with MiXCR by TCRdb, keeping productive beta chains. Entries that share a CDR3 protein sequence are merged under the most common genes and DNA. It is TCRdb's table, rather than the study itself, that gives the V and J calls and clone size. The sample has roughly 170,000 distinct CDR3 sequences on record, 39% of them singletons. The ten top clones hold 8% to 9.5% of the sample.

Recombination linked TRBV24-1 to TRBJ2-5, with the D gene call left open. The sequencing input was peripheral blood. This TCR was sampled from a man aged 25 to 45 with Graves' ophthalmopathy. Donor details come from another sample of the same person, matched by shared clones. The base sequence is TGTGCCACCAGTGATGCCTCAGAGACCCAGTACTTC. This encodes CATSDASETQYF.